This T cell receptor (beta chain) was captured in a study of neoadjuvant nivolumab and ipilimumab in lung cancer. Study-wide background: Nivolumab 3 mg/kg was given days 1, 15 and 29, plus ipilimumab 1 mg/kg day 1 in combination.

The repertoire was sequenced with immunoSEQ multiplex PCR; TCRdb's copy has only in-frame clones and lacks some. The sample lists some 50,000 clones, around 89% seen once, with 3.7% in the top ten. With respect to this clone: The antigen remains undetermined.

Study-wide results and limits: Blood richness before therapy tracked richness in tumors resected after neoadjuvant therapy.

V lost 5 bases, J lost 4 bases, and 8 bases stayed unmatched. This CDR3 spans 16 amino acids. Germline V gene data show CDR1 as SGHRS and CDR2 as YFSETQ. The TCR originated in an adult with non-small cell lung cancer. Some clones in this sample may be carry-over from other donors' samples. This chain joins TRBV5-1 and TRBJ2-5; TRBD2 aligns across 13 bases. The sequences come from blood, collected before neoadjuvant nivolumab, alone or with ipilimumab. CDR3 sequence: CASRPGLAGVTETQYF. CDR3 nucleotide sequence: TGCGCCAGCAGACCCGGACTAGCGGGAGTGACAGAGACCCAGTACTTC.